The 21 T cell receptor beta chains given below trace back to one sample, sequenced in a study of blood T cell repertoires in COVID-19 (dated by TCRdb to 2018 to 2020). Receptors were amplified or captured by the immunoSEQ multiplex PCR assay. TCRdb re-hosts the immuneACCESS table, in-frame sequences only. Its copies lack some clones; in the studies checked, an unresolved V gene accounts for under half of them, and the cause for the rest is not known. This sample holds roughly 430,000 clones; roughly 88% were observed only once. Approximately 1.5% of the sample comes from the top ten. Sequenced material: PBMCs or T cells enriched from blood (not recorded which). The receptors originated from a woman aged 18 to 35 who had been exposed to COVID-19.

The chain carries TRBV5-1 and TRBJ2-7; 9 bases line up with TRBD1. Germline CDR1 reads SGHRS; CDR2 reads YFSETQ. Trimming removed 2 bases from V and 3 bases from J; junction bases left unmatched: 9. The CDR3 has 16 residues. CDR3: CASSLNGGTGSYEQYF. The CDR3 coding sequence is TGCGCCAGCAGCTTAAACGGTGGGACAGGGAGCTACGAGCAGTACTTC.

The J gene is TRBJ2-5, the V gene TRBV7-9; TRBD1 agrees at 7 bases. The CDR3 consists of 14 residues. J gave up 2 bases and V 9 bases, and 9 bases lay outside the gene matches. Germline CDR1 reads SEHNR; CDR2 reads FQNEAQ (reference sequence). CDR3 loop: CASTPGQLQETQYF. Written as DNA, the CDR3 is TGTGCCAGTACTCCGGGACAGCTTCAAGAGACCCAGTACTTC.

V usage is TRBV5-1 and J usage is TRBJ1-4; 7 bases fit TRBD1. CDR3 length: 14 residues. With V trimmed by 3 bases and J by 5 bases, 4 bases remained unmatched. From germline, CDR1 is SGHRS and CDR2 YFSETQ. CDR3 amino acids: CASSSTGRNEKLFF. CDR3 coding DNA: TGCGCCAGCAGCTCGACAGGGAGGAATGAAAAACTGTTTTTT.

The chain links TRBV7-3 to TRBJ1-1, with 8 bases identical to TRBD1. Germline-derived CDR1 and CDR2 are SGHTA and FQGTGA. V shed 5 bases, J shed 2 bases, and the junction held 7 bases outside the gene matches. The CDR3 length is 15 residues. Here the CDR3 reads CASSASGTGNTEAFF. CDR3 nucleotide sequence: TGTGCCAGCAGCGCCTCCGGGACAGGTAACACTGAAGCTTTCTTT.

The chain has TRBV14 and TRBJ1-1; perhaps TRBD1 as D (6 bases). Germline CDR1 and CDR2: SGHDN and FVKESK. The CDR3 is 15 residues long. V was cut by 2 bases and J by 4 bases, with 14 bases left in between. CDR3 DNA sequence: TGTGCCAGCAGCCAAAACAGGGTATCCAGCACTGAAGCTTTCTTT. Translating it yields CASSQNRVSSTEAFF.

This sequence joins TRBV23-1 and TRBJ1-5; no reliable D call. TRBV23-1 is annotated as an ORF whose role is uncertain. CDR3 length: 18 amino acids. The V and J ends lost 6 bases and 1 base respectively, with 22 bases between them. The CDR3 region is CASRPYGGECGSNQPQHF. The CDR3 bases are TGCGCCAGCAGGCCCTACGGAGGTGAATGCGGAAGCAATCAGCCCCAGCATTTT.

In this sample, this clone turned up once. The rearrangement joins TRBV3-1 (or the pseudogene TRBV3-2) to TRBJ2-1; TRBD1 might be the D (6 bases). Germline V gene sequence: CDR1 LGHDT, CDR2 YNNKEL (reference sequence). The CDR3 extends over 15 amino acids. The V end lost 4 bases, the J end lost 4 bases, and 14 bases lay between the germline ends. This CDR3 reads CASSPQGGEYNEQFF. The CDR3 nucleotides read TGTGCCAGCAGCCCACAGGGTGGAGAATACAATGAGCAGTTCTTC.

The rearrangement links TRBV7-2 to TRBJ2-7; D is undetermined. The CDR3 loop spans 12 amino acids. V lost 5 bases, J lost 3 bases, and 8 bases lay in between. CDR1 is SGHTA and CDR2 is FQGNSA in the germline V gene. The CDR3 loop reads CASSTNIYEQYF. The CDR3 DNA reads TGTGCCAGCAGCACAAATATCTACGAGCAGTACTTC.

The chain is built from TRBV5-1 and TRBJ1-2; D call uncertain. The CDR3 sequence is 15 residues long. CDR1 SGHRS and CDR2 YFSETQ come from the germline V gene. The germline V and J ends were trimmed by 3 bases and 3 bases, with 15 bases remaining between them. Here the CDR3 reads CASSSEFRVDYGYTF. The DNA of the CDR3 is TGCGCCAGCAGCTCAGAATTTCGGGTGGACTATGGCTACACCTTC.

The J gene is TRBJ2-7, the V gene TRBV12-3 or TRBV12-4; tentative D call: TRBD2 (5 bases). The CDR3 consists of 13 residues. V lost 3 bases and J 7 bases, leaving 13 bases between the germline ends. Written as DNA, the CDR3 is TGTGCCAGCAGTTTTCAGCCCTCGGGGGAGCAGTACTTC. It specifies CASSFQPSGEQYF.

The J gene is TRBJ1-1, the V gene TRBV25-1; unclear D gene. This CDR3 has 14 residues. V dropped 5 bases and J dropped 0 bases, with 10 bases sitting between them. Germline CDR1 and CDR2: MGHDK and SYGVNS. CDR3: CASSPRTLNTEAFF. The CDR3 nucleotides read TGTGCCAGCAGTCCTCGGACTCTGAACACTGAAGCTTTCTTT.

This chain joins TRBV5-8 and TRBJ2-3, with 12 nucleotides matching TRBD2. The CDR3 has 17 amino acids. Germline CDR1 is SGHTS and CDR2 is YDEGEE. V lost 0 bases to trimming and J lost 4 bases; unmatched junction nucleotides: 6. The CDR3 region is CASSLGLAGVGADTQYF. CDR3 sequence (DNA): TGTGCCAGCAGCTTGGGACTAGCGGGGGTCGGAGCAGATACGCAGTATTTT.

The rearrangement joins TRBV27 to TRBJ1-2, with D maybe TRBD1 (6 bases). The ends were cut back, 5 bases at V and 1 base at J, with 14 bases in the middle. The germline gives CDR1 MNHEY, CDR2 SMNVEV (reference sequence). CDR3 length: 15 amino acids. Here the CDR3 DNA reads TGTGCCAGCAGTAGAACAGGGTTTCTTAACTATGGCTACACCTTC. Translated: CASSRTGFLNYGYTF.

The V and J genes are TRBV19 and TRBJ1-1, with a possible D match to TRBD1 (6 bases). Per germline, CDR1 LNHDA and CDR2 SQIVND (reference sequence). V lost 4 bases and J lost 1, with 13 bases in between. CDR3 size: 15 residues. The CDR3 region is CASSTLDSRNTEAFF. DNA for the CDR3: TGTGCCAGTAGTACCTTGGACAGTCGGAACACTGAAGCTTTCTTT.

This clone came up a few times. V gene TRBV27 combines with J gene TRBJ2-7, with D perhaps TRBD2 (6 bases). V was clipped by 5 bases and J by 0 bases, with 11 bases between them. The germline V gene encodes CDR1 MNHEY and CDR2 SMNVEV (reference sequence). The CDR3 length is 14 residues. CDR3 sequence: CASSPGLLSYEQYF. The CDR3 coding sequence is TGTGCCAGCAGTCCGGGACTTCTCTCCTACGAGCAGTACTTC.

The V gene is TRBV13, the J gene TRBJ2-1, with a tentative D call TRBD2 (5 bases). Germline CDR1 PRHDT, CDR2 FYEKMQ (reference sequence). V was trimmed by 5 bases and J by 7 bases, leaving 18 bases between them. There are 15 residues in the CDR3. This chain's CDR3 is CASSPSIGVGNEQFF. CDR3 DNA sequence: TGTGCCAGCAGCCCTAGCATAGGAGTGGGGAATGAGCAGTTCTTC.

The chain carries TRBV4-1 and TRBJ2-7; possibly TRBD2 for D (6 bases). CDR1 is MGHRA, CDR2 YSYEKL, per germline. Trimming left V 1 base short and J 3 bases short, with 13 bases between. The CDR3 has 15 residues. The CDR3 loop reads CASSQVASDSYEQYF. The CDR3, as DNA: TGCGCCAGCAGCCAAGTGGCTAGCGACAGCTACGAGCAGTACTTC.

This chain joins TRBV7-9 and TRBJ2-7; 15 positions match TRBD2. The CDR3 runs 18 residues. CDR1 is SEHNR and CDR2 is FQNEAQ in the germline V gene (reference sequence). Losses at the gene ends were 10 bases for V and 3 bases for J; bases not matched to a gene: 16. The CDR3 sequence is CATRGLAGGPRGFYEQYF. CDR3 coding DNA: TGTGCCACCAGAGGACTAGCGGGGGGGCCTAGGGGCTTCTACGAGCAGTACTTC. Complete variable domain (other parts from reference TRBV7-9 and TRBJ2-7): DTGVSQNPRHKITKRGQNVTFRCDPISEHNRLYWYRQTLGQGPEFLTYFQNEAQLEKSRLLSDRFSAERPKGSFSTLEIQRTEQGDSAMYLCATRGLAGGPRGFYEQYFGPGTRLTVT.

V gene TRBV28 combines with J gene TRBJ2-2; possibly TRBD2 for D (6 bases). This CDR3 has 14 amino acids. Trimming took 2 bases from V and 4 from J, leaving 8 bases between them. Germline V CDR1 and CDR2: MDHEN, SYDVKM. CDR3 in DNA: TGTGCCAGCAGTTTAACTAGCCTCACCGGGGAGCTGTTTTTT. Translating it yields CASSLTSLTGELFF. Combining the CDR3 with reference TRBV28 and TRBJ2-2 gives the whole variable domain DVKVTQSSRYLVKRTGEKVFLECVQDMDHENMFWYRQDPGLGLRLIYFSYDVKMKEKGDIPEGYSVSREKKERFSLILESASTNQTSMYLCASSLTSLTGELFFGEGSRLTVL.

V is TRBV18 and J is TRBJ2-5, with D tentatively TRBD2 (5 bases). Trimming removed 6 bases from V and 2 bases from J, with 16 bases in between. Germline V gene lookup returns CDR1 KGHSH and CDR2 LQKENI. The CDR3 extends over 15 amino acids. In DNA, the CDR3 is TGTGCCAGCTCTCGCCTTTACACGGGACAAGAGACCCAGTACTTC. Its translation is CASSRLYTGQETQYF.

The rearrangement links TRBV10-3 to TRBJ1-5, with D perhaps TRBD1 (5 bases). The germline gives CDR1 ENHRY, CDR2 SYGVKD. With 4 bases removed from V and 0 bases from J, the gap between germline ends came to 13 bases. The CDR3 is 16 residues long. The CDR3: CAISGVAGSSNQPQHF. The CDR3 DNA is TGTGCCATCAGTGGAGTGGCAGGGTCTAGCAATCAGCCCCAGCATTTT.